This T cell receptor (beta chain) originates from a study of T cells in localized non-small cell lung cancer. Study conclusions and caveats: Within adjacent lung there appeared a median roughly 60 of the top 100 tumor clones. Heterogeneity is still possible, as just one tumor region was sequenced. Tumor trailed uninvolved adjacent lung in T cell clonality, which peaked there.

As regards this clone: Its cognate antigen is unknown.

Data came from immunoSEQ multiplex PCR; TCRdb stores just in-frame clones and leaves some out. The table lists tens of thousands of clones, 87% of them singletons. This clonotype was obtained from a man aged 40 to 69 with stage I squamous cell lung carcinoma. Specimen: peripheral blood, collected before any cancer treatment.

The CDR3 here is CASSLDRTEKLFF. In DNA, the CDR3 is TGTGCCAGCAGCTTGGACAGGACCGAAAAACTGTTTTTT. The J gene is TRBJ1-4, the V gene TRBV5-6, with D possibly matching TRBD1 (5 bases). The CDR3 runs 13 residues. CDR1 and CDR2 (germline): SGHDT, YYEEEE. V dropped 0 bases and J dropped 8 bases, with 8 bases sitting between them.